The 24 T cell receptor beta chains below come from one sample, sequenced in a study of Ad26.COV2.S vaccination and SARS-CoV-2 variants. Assay: immunoSEQ multiplex PCR; the TCRdb copy retains only in-frame clones and omits some. Here the sample spans around 320,000 clones, roughly 91% being singletons. Treatment indicated: around 19 received Ad26.COV2.S at low or high dose, single or two shots; about 5 received placebo; per-sample allocation not given. The samples were gathered on day 63 after the first injection of vaccine or placebo. This material consisted of peripheral blood, taken in a trial of Ad26.COV2.S vaccine versus placebo. These TCRs come from a person between 18 and 59 years old who received the Ad26.COV2.S COVID-19 vaccine or a placebo.

This clone appeared a single time. The chain carries TRBV27 and TRBJ2-1; perhaps D is TRBD1 or TRBD2 (7 bases each). Germline loops: CDR1 MNHEY, CDR2 SMNVEV (reference sequence). V was clipped by 7 bases and J by 4 bases, with 14 bases between them. The CDR3 length is 14 residues. CDR3: CASTTQGGYNEQFF. CDR3 nucleotides: TGTGCCAGCACCACTCAGGGGGGGTACAATGAGCAGTTCTTC.

The chain joins TRBV4-2 to TRBJ2-5, with TRBD2 as a possible D gene (5 bases). The V end lost 4 bases, the J end lost 5 bases, and 17 bases lay between the germline ends. The CDR3 loop spans 15 amino acids. Germline-derived CDR1 and CDR2 are LGHNA and YNFKEQ. CDR3 sequence (DNA): TGTGCCAGCAGCCCGCCCGCGCTAGCTCGGGAGACCCAGTACTTC. Translated, it gives CASSPPALARETQYF.

The J gene is TRBJ1-2, the V gene TRBV7-9; D is unclear. This CDR3 is 13 amino acids long. Germline assignment: CDR1 SEHNR and CDR2 FQNEAQ (reference sequence). Deletions cut 2 bases from V and 4 bases from J, with 8 bases between. CDR3 region: CASSLKEAYGYTF. CDR3 coding DNA: TGTGCCAGCAGCTTAAAGGAGGCCTATGGCTACACCTTC.

The chain has TRBV5-6 and TRBJ1-2, with TRBD1 identical over 8 bases. The germline CDR1 and CDR2 sequences are SGHDT and YYEEEE. The CDR3 consists of 16 residues. J gave up 3 bases and V 1 base, and 8 bases lay outside the gene matches. CDR3 region: CASSLRVRQGYYGYTF. The CDR3 coding sequence is TGTGCCAGCAGCTTGAGGGTACGACAGGGGTACTATGGCTACACCTTC. Drawing the rest from reference TRBV5-6 and TRBJ1-2, the complete variable domain is DAGVTQSPTHLIKTRGQQVTLRCSPKSGHDTVSWYQQALGQGPQFIFQYYEEEERQRGNFPDRFSGHQFPNYSSELNVNALLLGDSALYLCASSLRVRQGYYGYTFGSGTRLTVV.

This chain uses TRBV7-9 with TRBJ1-3; TRBD1 might be the D (5 bases). Germline values: CDR1 SEHNR, CDR2 FQNEAQ (reference sequence). The CDR3 is made up of 14 amino acids. Trimming took 3 bases from V and 2 from J, leaving 8 bases between them. The CDR3 reads CASSFPGPGNTIYF. The CDR3 bases are TGTGCCAGCAGCTTTCCGGGGCCTGGAAACACCATATATTTT.

The chain employs TRBV4-1 and TRBJ1-2; D call uncertain. The V end lost 3 bases, the J end lost 5 bases, and 10 bases lay between the germline ends. The CDR3 has 13 residues. Germline V CDR1 and CDR2: MGHRA, YSYEKL. The chain's CDR3 is CASSQADGYGYTF. DNA for the CDR3: TGCGCCAGCAGCCAGGCCGACGGGTATGGCTACACCTTC.

The chain couples TRBV7-2 to TRBJ1-3; the match to TRBD1 covers 9 bases. The ends lost 5 bases at V and 0 bases at J; junction bases unmatched: 8. The CDR3 has 17 amino acids. Germline loops: CDR1 SGHTA, CDR2 FQGNSA. The CDR3 loop reads CASSREGQGFSGNTIYF. In DNA, the CDR3 is TGTGCCAGCAGCCGGGAGGGACAGGGCTTCTCTGGAAACACCATATATTTT.

This chain links TRBV30 with TRBJ2-1; D unresolved. V was trimmed by 0 bases and J by 0 bases, leaving 15 bases between them. Germline CDR1 is GTSNPN and CDR2 is SVGIG (reference sequence). This CDR3 has 17 amino acids. CDR3 bases: TGTGCCTGGAGTGTCCGGGCGGCCCTGAGCTCCTACAATGAGCAGTTCTTC. Residues: CAWSVRAALSSYNEQFF.

The chain couples TRBV2 to TRBJ2-7, with a weak D call TRBD1 (6 bases). Germline V gene sequence: CDR1 SNHLY, CDR2 FYNNEI. The CDR3 has 13 residues. V was trimmed by 7 bases and J by 2 bases, leaving 12 bases between them. DNA of the CDR3: TGTGCCAGCACAGGGGTCGCAACCTACGAGCAGTACTTC. Translation gives CASTGVATYEQYF.

This clone appeared once. This chain joins TRBV4-1 and TRBJ2-2; D is unresolved. V lost 5 bases and J lost 0, with 4 bases in between. The CDR3 is made up of 13 amino acids. CDR1 is MGHRA, CDR2 YSYEKL, per germline. CDR3 amino acids: CASSRANTGELFF. CDR3 DNA: TGCGCCAGCAGCAGGGCGAACACCGGGGAGCTGTTTTTT.

J is TRBJ1-2 and V is TRBV5-4, with 8 nucleotides matching TRBD1. Germline CDR1 SGHNT, CDR2 YYREEE (reference sequence). The CDR3 is made up of 14 amino acids. J lost 7 bases, V lost 3 bases, and 8 bases had no gene match. This chain's CDR3 is CASSWGQVEGGYTF. DNA of the CDR3: TGTGCCAGCAGCTGGGGACAGGTCGAGGGTGGCTACACCTTC.

The chain carries TRBV19 and TRBJ1-5; TRBD1 matches 12 bases. Germline CDR1 and CDR2: LNHDA and SQIVND (reference sequence). CDR3 size: 15 residues. J lost 3 bases, V lost 6 bases, and 3 bases had no gene match. The CDR3 DNA is TGTGCCAGTAGCGGGACAGGGGGCTTCAATCAGCCCCAGCATTTT. Protein product: CASSGTGGFNQPQHF.

V usage is TRBV18 and J usage is TRBJ2-7; D is perhaps TRBD2 (5 bases). In germline, CDR1 is KGHSH, CDR2 LQKENI. Trimming removed 0 bases from V and 1 base from J, with 10 bases in between. This CDR3 is built from 15 residues. The CDR3 region has the DNA TGTGCCAGCTCACCACCCCGGGGTGAATCCTACGAGCAGTACTTC. Encoded protein: CASSPPRGESYEQYF.

The chain links TRBV6-2 or TRBV6-3 to TRBJ1-6; D is unresolved. CDR1 and CDR2 (germline): MNHEY, SVGEGT. The CDR3 runs 14 residues. Trimming removed 5 bases from V and 14 bases from J, with 19 bases in between. CDR3 bases: TGTGCCAGCAGTACTGGTGTAAGCGGCTCGGCCCTCCACTTT. Translated: CASSTGVSGSALHF.

The V and J genes are TRBV25-1 and TRBJ2-3, with D perhaps TRBD2 (5 bases). V was shortened by 2 bases and J by 12 bases, with 12 bases between the two germline ends. The CDR3 spans 12 residues. Germline V CDR1 and CDR2: MGHDK, SYGVNS. This CDR3 reads CASSEPSREQYF. CDR3 sequence (DNA): TGTGCCAGCAGTGAACCTAGCCGGGAACAGTATTTT.

The rearrangement links TRBV3-1 (or the pseudogene TRBV3-2) to TRBJ2-1; D not certain. Germline V lookup: CDR1 LGHDT, CDR2 YNNKEL (reference sequence). This CDR3 has 12 amino acids. V lost 1 base and J 8 bases, leaving 6 bases between the germline ends. CDR3 sequence (DNA): TGTGCCAGCAGCCAAGTAAACTATGAGCAGTTCTTC. Translating gives CASSQVNYEQFF.

J is TRBJ2-3 and V is TRBV5-6; 7 nucleotides line up with TRBD1. This CDR3 is built from 13 residues. V was pared by 4 bases and J by 9 bases, with 8 bases of the junction left unmatched. CDR1 and CDR2 (germline): SGHDT, YYEEEE. The CDR3 here is CASSQGVRWTQYF. CDR3 coding DNA: TGTGCCAGCAGCCAGGGGGTTAGGTGGACGCAGTATTTT.

This chain connects TRBV10-3 to TRBJ2-7; no definite D call. The V gene lost 5 bases and the J gene lost 1 base, with 9 bases spanning the gap. CDR3 length equals 13 residues. Germline values: CDR1 ENHRY, CDR2 SYGVKD. CDR3 DNA sequence: TGTGCCATCAGTCCCGATCCGTCCTACGAGCAGTACTTC. Encoded protein: CAISPDPSYEQYF.

The V call is TRBV12-3 or TRBV12-4, the J call TRBJ2-5; D call uncertain. V shed 3 bases and J shed 1 base, with 6 bases lying between them. CDR3 length: 13 residues. The CDR3 protein is CASSFGSQETQYF. The CDR3 DNA follows: TGTGCCAGCAGTTTCGGCAGCCAAGAGACCCAGTACTTC.

CDR3 DNA sequence: TGCAGCGCGTCGGACTACTCGGGGGAGACCCAGTACTTC. Amino acid sequence: CSASDYSGETQYF. The rearrangement joins TRBV29-1 to TRBJ2-5; D may be TRBD2 (6 bases). The V gene's germline CDR1 is SQVTM and CDR2 ANQGSEA. The CDR3 extends over 13 amino acids. Trimming stripped 7 bases from V and 5 bases from J, with 17 bases between.

The chain joins TRBV9 to TRBJ2-7, with TRBD1 as a possible D gene (6 bases). The V and J ends lost 0 bases and 6 bases respectively, with 13 bases between them. This CDR3 spans 14 amino acids. CDR1 is SGDLS and CDR2 is YYNGEE in the germline V gene. Here the CDR3 reads CASSVEQGSPEQYF. CDR3 bases: TGTGCCAGCAGCGTAGAGCAGGGGTCCCCCGAGCAGTACTTC.

This clone was picked up one time. The V call is TRBV7-2, the J call TRBJ2-7; a weak D match, TRBD1 (5 bases). Trimming removed 5 bases at V and 4 bases at J, with 15 bases between. Germline CDR1 is SGHTA and CDR2 is FQGNSA. CDR3 size: 14 residues. DNA of the CDR3: TGTGCCAGCAGCCCTGGGAAGGCAGGGTACGAGCAGTACTTC. Protein: CASSPGKAGYEQYF.

The chain couples TRBV11-2 to TRBJ2-1, with TRBD2 matching over 7 bases. The J segment lost 0 bases and the V segment lost 4 bases, leaving 6 bases of the junction unmatched. There are 16 residues in the CDR3. The germline V gene has CDR1 SGHAT and CDR2 FQNNGV. The chain's CDR3 is CASSSISGPSYNEQFF. CDR3 bases: TGTGCCAGCAGCTCCATTAGCGGGCCCTCCTACAATGAGCAGTTCTTC.

V and J are TRBV30 and TRBJ2-2; the D gene is possibly TRBD2 (5 bases). V lost 8 bases, J lost 0 bases, and 16 bases lay in between. From germline, CDR1 is GTSNPN and CDR2 SVGIG (reference sequence). This CDR3 has 15 residues. DNA for the CDR3: TGTGCCCTGGCGCCGGAGGCCCCGAACACCGGGGAGCTGTTTTTT. Translating it yields CALAPEAPNTGELFF.